These 14 T cell receptor beta chains were all obtained from the same sample, sequenced in a study of T-cell reconstitution after alpha-beta-depleted transplantation in children (dated by TCRdb to the mid-2010s). In the paper's terms, the time point label means: day 60 (about 2 months) after transplantation. The treatment or condition tag for this specimen amounts to: allogeneic hematopoietic cell transplantation with graft depleted of TCRalphabeta T cells and CD19 B cells. Library generation was performed with PCR. The run used an Illumina HiSeq 2500. To normalize quantification of the TCRbeta repertoire, the TCR libraries were built with molecular barcoding that relied on unique molecular identifiers. TCRdb reworked the public reads: Q25 trimming with fastp, MiXCR clone assembly, productive beta chains retained. CDR3 protein duplicates are merged, each entry listing the most common genes and DNA. The sample table records under 50,000 distinct CDR3 sequences; about 9% of these occur just once. The ten largest account for roughly 28% of the sample.

The sample in question was PBMCs, mostly from graft donor cells, obtained 60 days after TCRalphabeta/CD19-depleted stem cell transplant. The receptor set was obtained from a male patient aged 2-15 years who had a stem cell transplant for chronic granulomatous disease, so the T cells may come from the graft donor.

There are many counts of this clonotype. The chain joins TRBV2 to TRBJ2-7; no clear D gene. V lost 5 bases to trimming and J lost 7 bases, with 6 bases between them. Germline-derived CDR1 and CDR2 are SNHLY and FYNNEI. This CDR3 region has 10 residues. CDR3 residues: CASSRKEQYF. CDR3 sequence (DNA): TGTGCCAGCAGTCGTAAGGAGCAGTACTTC.

In this sample, this clonotype turned up many times. The chain links TRBV9 to TRBJ2-1; 7 bases are a match to TRBD2. Germline V gene lookup returns CDR1 SGDLS and CDR2 YYNGEE. Trimming took 2 bases from V and 4 from J; bases not matched to a gene: 6. The CDR3 totals 15 residues. The chain's CDR3 is CASSVRWEGYNEQFF. DNA for the CDR3: TGTGCCAGCAGCGTGAGGTGGGAGGGATACAATGAGCAGTTCTTC.

There are many counts of this clonotype. CDR3 DNA: TGCAGTGCTAGCCCGGGACAGGCCTACAATGAGCAGTTCTTC. Protein sequence: CSASPGQAYNEQFF. The V call is TRBV20-1, the J call TRBJ2-1; 8 bases are shared with TRBD1. Losses at the gene ends were 3 bases for V and 2 bases for J; bases not matched to a gene: 3. The CDR3 runs to 14 residues. Germline V gene data show CDR1 as DFQATT and CDR2 as SNEGSKA (reference sequence).

As to this clonotype: A read error may explain this, as a much larger clone is one base away. The chain has TRBV12-3 or TRBV12-4 and TRBJ2-7; D is uncertain. V shed 5 bases and J shed 6 bases, with 11 bases lying between them. This CDR3 spans 12 amino acids. The CDR3 coding sequence is TGTGCCAGCAGTGAAACGCCCTGCGAGCAGTACTTC. Its translation is CASSETPCEQYF.

In its sample, this clonotype was seen a few times. This chain links TRBV6-6 with TRBJ1-2; unclear D gene. The CDR3 has 10 amino acids. Trimming cost V 5 bases and J 2 bases, with 0 bases left between them. The V gene's germline CDR1 is MNHNY and CDR2 SVGAGI (reference sequence). The CDR3 sequence: CASSNYGYTF. The CDR3 bases are TGTGCCAGCAGTAACTATGGCTACACCTTC.

This clonotype was seen repeatedly, ten times or more. The chain couples TRBV20-1 to TRBJ2-5; D gene unclear. CDR1 and CDR2 (germline): DFQATT, SNEGSKA (reference sequence). With 5 bases removed from V and 1 base from J, the gap between germline ends came to 5 bases. The CDR3 contains 11 residues. CDR3 residues: CSARSQETQYF. The CDR3, as DNA: TGCAGTGCTCGGAGCCAAGAGACCCAGTACTTC.

At least ten counts were recorded for this clonotype. The genes are TRBV12-3 or TRBV12-4 and TRBJ2-1; D may match TRBD1 or TRBD2 (5 bases each). Deletions cut 2 bases from V and 11 bases from J, with 7 bases between. The CDR3 is 11 amino acids. The CDR3 region has the DNA TGTGCCAGCAGTTTAACGGGACAGCAGTTCTTC. Translation gives CASSLTGQQFF.

This clonotype occurred many times. V gene TRBV7-8 combines with J gene TRBJ2-6; 7 nucleotides align to TRBD2. Trimming took 6 bases from V and 1 from J; bases not matched to a gene: 9. Germline loops: CDR1 SGHVS, CDR2 FQNEAQ. The CDR3 has 17 amino acids. Here the CDR3 DNA reads TGTGCCAGCAGTCAAAAGCGGGGAGTTTCTGGGGCCAACGTCCTGACTTTC. This sequence encodes CASSQKRGVSGANVLTF.

V is TRBV11-3 and J is TRBJ2-1; D is perhaps TRBD1 or TRBD2 (5 bases each). CDR1 is SGHNT and CDR2 is YENEEA in the germline V gene. CDR3 size: 15 residues. Between the trimmed V and J ends, which lost 5 bases and 5 bases, there was a span of 16 bases. The CDR3 region is CASSLIPGPHNEQFF. Written as DNA, the CDR3 is TGTGCCAGCAGCCTAATTCCGGGACCACACAATGAGCAGTTCTTC.

In this sample, this clonotype turned up many times. V gene TRBV7-9 combines with J gene TRBJ1-6, with no clear D. The CDR3 extends over 12 amino acids. V lost 5 bases and J 9 bases, leaving 8 bases between the germline ends. The germline gives CDR1 SEHNR, CDR2 FQNEAQ (reference sequence). The CDR3 sequence: CASSLQTSPLHF. CDR3 DNA sequence: TGTGCCAGCAGCCTCCAAACTTCACCCCTCCACTTT.

The table lists this clonotype with many counts. The rearrangement links TRBV11-3 to TRBJ1-1; possibly TRBD1 for D (5 bases). The CDR3 extends over 15 amino acids. Trimming took off 5 bases at V and 1 base at J, with 14 bases between the two ends. CDR1 is SGHNT, CDR2 YENEEA, per germline. CDR3 nucleotide sequence: TGTGCCAGCAGCATCGGAAGGGGCCCGAACACTGAAGCTTTCTTT. Translation gives CASSIGRGPNTEAFF.

The chain combines TRBV3-1 with TRBJ2-7; tentatively, D is TRBD1 (6 bases). The CDR3 is 14 residues long. Trimming took 4 bases from V and 5 from J, leaving 15 bases between them. Germline CDR1 is LGHDT and CDR2 is YNNKEL (reference sequence). The CDR3 sequence: CASSLWTDRDEQYF. CDR3 bases: TGTGCCAGCAGCCTGTGGACAGATAGGGACGAGCAGTACTTC.

This clonotype has a count of ten or more. This rearrangement joins TRBV3-1 to TRBJ2-1, with 8 bases lining up with TRBD2. The V gene end was trimmed by 1 base and the J gene end by 15 bases; junction bases not matched to a gene: 8. The germline gives CDR1 LGHDT, CDR2 YNNKEL (reference sequence). The CDR3 totals 13 residues. The CDR3 region is CASSQGSGTRPFF. The CDR3 coding sequence is TGTGCCAGCAGCCAAGGTTCCGGGACTAGGCCGTTCTTC.

This clonotype showed up just a few times. A much larger clone lies a single base off, so this may be a read error. This sequence joins TRBV20-1 and TRBJ1-2; 8 bases match TRBD1. The germline V gene encodes CDR1 DFQATT and CDR2 SNEGSKA (reference sequence). This CDR3 has 15 amino acids. CDR3 sequence (DNA): TGCTGTGCTACCCGGCGGGACAGGTTCAACTATGGCTACACCTTC. Its translation: CCATRRDRFNYGYTF.